These T cell receptor beta chains were read from a single sample in a study of shared clonotypes between healthy human individuals. Some clones are missing from TCRdb's copy, which holds only in-frame ones; the method was immunoSEQ multiplex PCR. The sample has millions of clones, about 92% seen once. Sequenced sample: naive CD8+ T cells from PBMCs. The receptors come from a man between 18 and 29 years old in good health. Some clones in this sample may be carry-over from other donors' samples. The CDR3 runs from the conserved cysteine through the conserved F or W. D genes are given only for firm matches. Not every row has a clone size; where given, it reads once, few, many or a size class.

-	TRBD1	TRBJ1-3	TRBV7-9	CASSHDPGQGFGNTIYF	TGTGCCAGCAGCCATGATCCGGGACAGGGGTTTGGAAACACCATATATTTT
-	-	TRBJ2-1	TRBV7-9	CASSLKRSPYNEQFF	TGTGCCAGCAGCTTAAAGCGGTCCCCCTACAATGAGCAGTTCTTC
once	-	TRBJ2-7	TRBV6-6	CASSWVTTGPYEQYF	TGTGCCAGCAGTTGGGTCACGACAGGACCCTACGAGCAGTACTTC
-	TRBD2	TRBJ2-2	TRBV2	CASSEFVGLAGDTGELFF	TGTGCCAGCAGTGAATTCGTAGGGCTAGCGGGAGACACCGGGGAGCTGTTTTTT
-	-	TRBJ2-7	TRBV5-5	CASSADFRSYEQYF	TGTGCCAGCAGCGCGGATTTTCGCTCCTACGAGCAGTACTTC
-	-	TRBJ2-7	TRBV4-2	CASSQDLGGATYEQYF	TGTGCCAGCAGCCAAGATCTAGGTGGGGCCACCTACGAGCAGTACTTC
-	TRBD1	TRBJ2-7	TRBV7-9	CASMDRWGNEQYF	TGTGCCAGTATGGACAGGTGGGGGAACGAGCAGTACTTC
-	TRBD2	TRBJ2-3	TRBV7-9	CASSPASGGTTQYF	TGTGCCAGCAGCCCCGCTAGCGGGGGGACCACGCAGTATTTT
once	-	TRBJ1-5	TRBV25-1	CASSEYGGNQPQHF	TGTGCCAGCAGTGAATATGGGGGTAATCAGCCCCAGCATTTT
-	TRBD1	TRBJ1-3	TRBV4-3	CASSQGTGASGNTIYF	TGCGCCAGCAGCCAAGGTACAGGGGCCTCTGGAAACACCATATATTTT
-	TRBD2	TRBJ2-5	TRBV6-1	CASSEGEREWETQYF	TGTGCCAGCAGTGAAGGGGAGCGGGAGTGGGAGACCCAGTACTTC
-	-	TRBJ2-3	TRBV7-8	CASSFHRGTDTQYF	TGTGCCAGCAGCTTTCACCGGGGGACAGATACGCAGTATTTT
-	-	TRBJ2-1	TRBV27	CASSSRGGPYNEQFF	TGTGCCAGCAGCTCCCGGGGCGGGCCCTACAATGAGCAGTTCTTC
-	-	TRBJ2-1	TRBV10-3	CAISERQGYNEQFF	TGTGCCATCAGTGAGAGGCAGGGTTACAATGAGCAGTTCTTC
-	-	TRBJ1-1	TRBV2	CASSQGHPEAFF	TGTGCCAGCAGCCAGGGACACCCGGAAGCTTTCTTT
-	-	TRBJ1-5	TRBV4-1	CASSRYHLTKDRPNQPQHF	TGCGCCAGCAGCCGTTACCACCTCACTAAAGACAGGCCCAATCAGCCCCAGCATTTT
-	-	TRBJ2-5	TRBV20-1	CSARKETQYF	TGCAGTGCTAGAAAAGAGACCCAGTACTTC
-	-	TRBJ2-2	TRBV4-2	CASRSGEGKTGELFF	TGTGCCAGCCGTTCAGGCGAGGGAAAAACCGGGGAGCTGTTTTTT
-	-	TRBJ2-7	TRBV7-6	CASSSLGQVSSYEQYF	TGTGCCAGCAGCTCGCTAGGACAAGTGAGCTCCTACGAGCAGTACTTC
-	TRBD1	TRBJ2-3	TRBV5-4	CASSPRDRGEEDTQYF	TGTGCCAGCAGCCCCCGGGACAGGGGGGAGGAAGATACGCAGTATTTT
-	TRBD2	TRBJ2-7	TRBV27	CASSLSAGALLYEQYF	TGTGCCAGCAGTTTATCGGCGGGAGCACTCCTCTACGAGCAGTACTTC
-	-	TRBJ2-7	TRBV6-1	CASSEWGGSPTYEQYF	TGTGCCAGCAGTGAATGGGGGGGCAGTCCAACCTACGAGCAGTACTTC
-	TRBD2	TRBJ2-1	TRBV9	CASSVGTSGSNEQFF	TGTGCCAGCAGCGTAGGGACTAGCGGGAGCAATGAGCAGTTCTTC
-	-	TRBJ2-7	TRBV15	CATSRAGLASEQYF	TGTGCCACCAGCAGAGCAGGGCTAGCGAGCGAGCAGTACTTC
-	TRBD2	TRBJ2-1	TRBV11-2	CASSLAPPLGLALNEQFF	TGTGCCAGCAGCTTAGCCCCTCCCCTGGGACTAGCACTCAATGAGCAGTTCTTC
-	-	TRBJ2-7	TRBV6-1	CASSDGGELYEQYF	TGTGCCAGCAGCGATGGCGGGGAACTCTACGAGCAGTACTTC
-	-	TRBJ2-6	TRBV14	CASSQATPFRANVLTF	TGTGCCAGCAGCCAAGCGACACCGTTCCGGGCCAACGTCCTGACTTTC
-	-	TRBJ2-1	TRBV29-1	CSVEDRIKTGPRVF	TGCAGCGTTGAGGATCGTATCAAAACTGGCCCCCGGGTCTTC
few	-	TRBJ1-5	TRBV19	CASSIGPGTISNQPQHF	TGTGCCAGTAGTATAGGACCGGGGACCATAAGCAATCAGCCCCAGCATTTT
-	TRBD1	TRBJ2-2	TRBV11-2	CASSQLQTGSTGELFF	TGTGCCAGCAGCCAACTCCAGACAGGGTCCACCGGGGAGCTGTTTTTT
-	-	TRBJ2-7	TRBV9	CASSVGGDPYEQYF	TGTGCCAGCAGCGTAGGGGGGGATCCCTACGAGCAGTACTTC
-	TRBD2	TRBJ2-3	TRBV29-1	CSVAGGLAGVYF	TGCAGCGTTGCCGGAGGGCTAGCGGGAGTGTATTTT
-	-	TRBJ2-1	TRBV27	CASSHQVGFEQFF	TGTGCCAGCAGTCACCAGGTGGGGTTTGAGCAGTTCTTC
-	-	TRBJ2-7	TRBV28	CASRGDSSYEQYF	TGTGCCAGCCGGGGGGACAGCTCCTACGAGCAGTACTTC
-	-	TRBJ2-1	TRBV27	CASSLSGRSNNEQFF	TGTGCCAGCAGTTTAAGTGGGAGGAGCAACAATGAGCAGTTCTTC
-	TRBD2	TRBJ2-3	TRBV4-3	CASSLTGTRGTDTQYF	TGCGCCAGCAGCCTTACCGGGACTAGGGGCACAGATACGCAGTATTTT
-	-	TRBJ2-6	TRBV7-9	CASSSTQVDGANVLTF	TGTGCCAGCAGCTCTACTCAGGTAGACGGGGCCAACGTCCTGACTTTC
-	-	TRBJ2-3	TRBV6-1	CASRDRIMATDTQYF	TGTGCCAGCAGGGACAGAATAATGGCCACAGATACGCAGTATTTT
-	TRBD1	TRBJ1-5	TRBV5-4	CASSSGQGNQPQHF	TGTGCCAGCAGCTCGGGACAGGGGAATCAGCCCCAGCATTTT
-	-	TRBJ1-2	TRBV6-5	CASSYLSLGGDYGYTF	TGTGCCAGCAGTTACCTCTCGCTAGGGGGGGACTATGGCTACACCTTC
once	-	TRBJ2-3	TRBV5-4	CASSLVPSTDTQYF	TGTGCCAGCAGCTTGGTACCTAGCACAGATACGCAGTATTTT
-	-	TRBJ1-2	TRBV9	CASSVEGSDYGYTF	TGTGCCAGCAGCGTAGAAGGGTCAGACTATGGCTACACCTTC
-	-	TRBJ2-3	TRBV4-2	CASSQDPDRDTQYF	TGTGCCAGCAGCCAAGATCCCGACAGAGATACGCAGTATTTT
-	TRBD2	TRBJ2-3	TRBV5-8	CASISRTSYADTQYF	TGTGCCAGCATCTCAAGGACTAGCTACGCAGATACGCAGTATTTT
-	-	TRBJ2-2	TRBV19	CASSGGGELFF	TGTGCCAGTTCTGGCGGCGGGGAGCTGTTTTTT
once	-	TRBJ2-7	TRBV10-3	CAISENSYEQYF	TGTGCCATCAGTGAAAACTCCTACGAGCAGTACTTC